This passage covers 15 T cell receptor beta chains from one sample sequenced in a study of T cell responses to AZD1222 COVID-19 vaccine. Profiling relied on immunoSEQ multiplex PCR, and the TCRdb table lists in-frame clones only, not all of them. The repertoire holds roughly 140,000 clones, with 85% to 95% as singletons. Sequences were derived from peripheral blood, sampled 28 days after the second AZD1222 dose. The source of these receptors is an adult who received the AZD1222 COVID-19 vaccine.

The chain couples TRBV6-5 to TRBJ2-3; maybe TRBD1 (6 bases). From germline, CDR1 is MNHEY and CDR2 SVGAGI. V dropped 6 bases and J dropped 4 bases, with 8 bases sitting between them. The CDR3 spans 12 residues. The CDR3 DNA follows: TGTGCCAGCAGCCAGGGGTCAGATACGCAGTATTTT. Its protein product is CASSQGSDTQYF.

This rearrangement joins TRBV18 to TRBJ1-4, with TRBD1 as a possible D gene (6 bases). V dropped 2 bases and J dropped 7 bases, with 11 bases sitting between them. Germline loops: CDR1 KGHSH, CDR2 LQKENI. The CDR3 runs to 14 residues. CDR3 region: CASSPGQGPEKLFF. CDR3 DNA: TGTGCCAGCTCACCAGGGCAGGGGCCTGAAAAACTGTTTTTT.

The gene calls are TRBV5-6 and TRBJ2-1; a possible D gene is TRBD1 (6 bases). The CDR3 contains 13 residues. In germline, CDR1 is SGHDT, CDR2 YYEEEE. V shed 6 bases and J shed 7 bases, with 14 bases lying between them. The CDR3 spells CASTLGQGNEQFF. Here the CDR3 DNA reads TGTGCCAGCACCCTGGGGCAGGGGAATGAGCAGTTCTTC.

This clone was seen only once. J is TRBJ2-1 and V is TRBV10-3, with D possibly TRBD2 on 6 matching bases. The CDR3 contains 16 residues. Trimming cost V 0 bases and J 8 bases, with 17 bases left between them. Germline values: CDR1 ENHRY, CDR2 SYGVKD. The CDR3 spells CAISESRLAVRDEQFF. The CDR3 coding sequence is TGTGCCATCAGTGAGTCCCGTTTAGCGGTGAGGGATGAGCAGTTCTTC.

The V gene is TRBV27, the J gene TRBJ1-2; TRBD1 matches 8 bases. The V gene's germline CDR1 is MNHEY and CDR2 SMNVEV (reference sequence). V was pared by 3 bases and J by 2 bases, with 5 bases of the junction left unmatched. CDR3 length: 15 amino acids. CDR3: CASSFTRTGNYGYTF. CDR3 nucleotide sequence: TGTGCCAGCAGTTTTACCCGGACAGGGAACTATGGCTACACCTTC.

In the case of this clone: The germline gene is not matched at one end of the junction; a read error may be the cause. The chain is built from TRBV7-7 and TRBJ2-3; 9 bases map to TRBD2. Germline CDR1 SSHAT, CDR2 FNYEAQ (reference sequence). The CDR3 is 16 amino acids. The CDR3 loop is CASSLGTSPQADTQYF. As DNA, the CDR3 is TGTGCTAGCAGCTTAGGGACTAGCCCCCAGGCAGATACGCAGTATTTT.

The V call is TRBV6-5, the J call TRBJ2-1, with D uncertain. Trimming took 2 bases from V and 2 from J, leaving 10 bases between them. The CDR3 has 15 amino acids. Germline V gene data show CDR1 as MNHEY and CDR2 as SVGAGI. The CDR3 reads CASSYKGTPYNEQFF. For the CDR3, the DNA is TGTGCCAGCAGTTACAAGGGTACCCCCTACAATGAGCAGTTCTTC.

The chain links TRBV7-8 to TRBJ1-4, with D unresolved. The CDR3 covers 12 residues. Trimming shortened V by 1 base and J by 8 bases, and 5 bases separated the two germline ends. Germline assignment: CDR1 SGHVS and CDR2 FQNEAQ. CDR3 protein: CASSLVREKLFF. Here the CDR3 DNA reads TGTGCCAGCAGCTTAGTAAGAGAAAAACTGTTTTTT. Combining the CDR3 with reference TRBV7-8 and TRBJ1-4 gives the whole variable domain GAGVSQSPRYKVAKRGQDVALRCDPISGHVSLFWYQQALGQGPEFLTYFQNEAQLDKSGLPSDRFFAERPEGSVSTLKIQRTQQEDSAVYLCASSLVREKLFFGSGTQLSVL.

The chain uses TRBV11-2 and TRBJ2-1; D is ambiguous. The V gene lost 5 bases and the J gene lost 0 bases, with 11 bases spanning the gap. The CDR3 has 15 residues. The germline V gene encodes CDR1 SGHAT and CDR2 FQNNGV. The CDR3 loop is CASSVPFSSYNEQFF. DNA of the CDR3: TGTGCCAGCAGCGTACCGTTTAGCTCCTACAATGAGCAGTTCTTC.

The V and J genes are TRBV10-3 and TRBJ1-2; D is ambiguous. There are 12 residues in the CDR3. V lost 4 bases, J lost 3 bases, and 6 bases lay in between. The germline gives CDR1 ENHRY, CDR2 SYGVKD. The CDR3 is CAISGEYYGYTF. CDR3 nucleotide sequence: TGTGCCATCAGTGGGGAATACTATGGCTACACCTTC.

V usage is TRBV7-9 and J usage is TRBJ2-5; D might be TRBD1 or TRBD2, each matching 5 bases. Germline CDR1 reads SEHNR; CDR2 reads FQNEAQ (reference sequence). The CDR3 loop spans 14 amino acids. The germline V and J ends were trimmed by 6 bases and 7 bases, with 18 bases remaining between them. CDR3 residues: CASRPRTRGMTQYF. As DNA, the CDR3 is TGTGCCAGCAGGCCTCGGACGAGGGGTATGACCCAGTACTTC. The full variable domain, rest sourced from reference TRBV7-9 and TRBJ2-5, is DTGVSQNPRHKITKRGQNVTFRCDPISEHNRLYWYRQTLGQGPEFLTYFQNEAQLEKSRLLSDRFSAERPKGSFSTLEIQRTEQGDSAMYLCASRPRTRGMTQYFGPGTRLLVL.

J is TRBJ1-1 and V is TRBV5-1, with TRBD1 identical over 8 bases. Germline V gene lookup returns CDR1 SGHRS and CDR2 YFSETQ. CDR3 size: 13 residues. Trimming removed 6 bases from V and 3 bases from J; junction bases left unmatched: 4. The CDR3 loop is CASTRGPDTEAFF. The CDR3, as DNA: TGCGCCAGCACCAGGGGGCCTGACACTGAAGCTTTCTTT.

V and J are TRBV4-1 and TRBJ1-1; D unresolved. CDR1 is MGHRA and CDR2 is YSYEKL in the germline V gene. V was pared by 1 base and J by 1 base, with 22 bases between. CDR3 size: 19 residues. CDR3 in DNA: TGCGCCAGCAGCCAAGGGGCCCTCGGAACTAATCTAAAGAACACTGAAGCTTTCTTT. Encoded protein: CASSQGALGTNLKNTEAFF.

The chain couples TRBV27 to TRBJ2-3; tentatively, D is TRBD2 (6 bases). Per the germline V gene, CDR1 is MNHEY and CDR2 is SMNVEV (reference sequence). CDR3 length equals 14 residues. Trimming cost V 4 bases and J 4 bases, with 12 bases left between them. The CDR3 loop reads CASSSGLIPDTQYF. The DNA of the CDR3 is TGTGCCAGCAGTTCCGGACTAATCCCAGATACGCAGTATTTT.

J is TRBJ2-7 and V is TRBV18; D possibly corresponds to TRBD2 (5 bases). The germline CDR1 and CDR2 sequences are KGHSH and LQKENI. This CDR3 is built from 14 residues. Trimming stripped 0 bases from V and 1 base from J, with 7 bases between. CDR3 sequence: CASSPPAGSYEQYF. As DNA, the CDR3 is TGTGCCAGCTCACCACCGGCGGGTTCCTACGAGCAGTACTTC.